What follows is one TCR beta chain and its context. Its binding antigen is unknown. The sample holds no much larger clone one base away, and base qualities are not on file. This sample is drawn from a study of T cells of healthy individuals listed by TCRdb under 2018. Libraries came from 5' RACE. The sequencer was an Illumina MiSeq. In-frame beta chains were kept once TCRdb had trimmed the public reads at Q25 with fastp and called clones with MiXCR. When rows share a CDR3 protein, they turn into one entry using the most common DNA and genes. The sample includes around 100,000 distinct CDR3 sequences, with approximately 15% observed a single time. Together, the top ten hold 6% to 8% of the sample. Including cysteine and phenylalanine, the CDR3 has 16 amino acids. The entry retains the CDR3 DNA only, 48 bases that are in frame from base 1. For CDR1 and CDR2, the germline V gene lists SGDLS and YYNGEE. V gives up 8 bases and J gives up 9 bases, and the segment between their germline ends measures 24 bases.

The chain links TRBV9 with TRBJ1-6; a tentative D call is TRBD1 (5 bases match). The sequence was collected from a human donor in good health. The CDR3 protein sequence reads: CASTRGGEISGSPLHF. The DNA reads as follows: TGTGCCAGTACCCGCGGGGGGGAAATCTCAGGTTCACCCCTCCACTTT.